The TCR beta chain under discussion was sequenced for a study of tumor-infiltrating lymphocytes in primary liver carcinoma. For the study at large: The five patients, who were men and women, ranged in age from 30 to 69 years. Staged T1-T3 N0M0, the tumors had sizes that ranged from about 4.2 to 11 cm across. General study results and limits: Between tumor regions, pairs overlapped more than tumor-adjacent and tumor-blood pairs did.

A constant-region primer served to make TCR beta cDNA from about 500 ng total RNA. What produced the TCR beta libraries was three nested multiplex PCR rounds using slightly modified ARM-PCR. Rounds one and two of PCR, each of roughly 11 cycles, were primed with TRBV1-TRBV30 forward primers and a C-beta reverse primer. TCRdb re-called the multiplex PCR reads with MiXCR, one entry per CDR3 protein. The sample lists about 310,000 distinct CDR3 sequences; around three fifths were seen once. The blood RNA (from unsorted whole blood) was obtained, and germline DNA was also extracted. Patients were treatment-naive with chronic HBV infection. Germline V gives CDR1 MGHRA, CDR2 YSYEKL. This CDR3 has 15 residues. On this clonotype itself: Antigen specificity is unknown. The junction differs from germline at one of its ends, possibly a read error.

The TCR originated in a man aged 40-50 years with primary liver carcinoma and hepatitis B virus infection. Specimen: peripheral blood. The V and J genes are TRBV4-1 and TRBJ2-7; a possible D gene is TRBD1 (5 bases). Here the CDR3 reads CASSQGLGESYEQYF. DNA for the CDR3: TGCGCAAGCAGCCAGGGTCTAGGGGAATCCTACGAGCAGTACTTC.